These 25 T cell receptor beta chains share one sample of origin, sequenced in a study of shared clonotypes between healthy human individuals. Here immunoSEQ multiplex PCR was the method, and the copy in TCRdb shows in-frame clones only, minus some. The profile shows around 600,000 clones, about 97% of them singletons. Sequencing used naive CD4+ T cells sorted from blood. As for subset: CD45RA+ positively selected. The receptors come from a woman in her twenties or thirties in good health.

This clone has only a few counts. Other DNA sequences of this sample code for an identical CDR3. V gene TRBV20-1 combines with J gene TRBJ2-7; D possibly uses TRBD1 or TRBD2 (5 bases each). Per germline, CDR1 DFQATT and CDR2 SNEGSKA (reference sequence). V was cut by 6 bases and J by 3 bases, with 9 bases left in between. The CDR3 is 11 residues long. DNA of the CDR3: TGCAGTGCAGCAGGGAGCTACGAGCAGTACTTC. It encodes CSAAGSYEQYF.

The gene calls are TRBV19 and TRBJ2-2; the D is unclear. V shed 5 bases and J shed 6 bases, with 10 bases lying between them. Germline lookup yields CDR1 LNHDA and CDR2 SQIVND (reference sequence). This CDR3 has 13 residues. The CDR3 DNA reads TGTGCCAGTAGTCCGAGTGCTCCCGGGGAGCTGTTTTTT. Translation: CASSPSAPGELFF. Together with reference TRBV19 and TRBJ2-2, the CDR3 gives the full variable domain: DGGITQSPKYLFRKEGQNVTLSCEQNLNHDAMYWYRQDPGQGLRLIYYSQIVNDFQKGDIAEGYSVSREKKESFPLTVTSAQKNPTAFYLCASSPSAPGELFFGEGSRLTVL.

The rearrangement links TRBV30 to TRBJ1-6; D unresolved. Germline V gene lookup returns CDR1 GTSNPN and CDR2 SVGIG (reference sequence). The V gene lost 3 bases and the J gene lost 5 bases, with 8 bases spanning the gap. This CDR3 is built from 13 residues. CDR3 in DNA: TGTGCCTGGAGCACGGGAAATAATTCACCCCTCCACTTT. Encoded protein: CAWSTGNNSPLHF.

The chain uses TRBV5-1 and TRBJ2-1; TRBD2 aligns across 12 bases. CDR1 is SGHRS, CDR2 YFSETQ, per germline. The CDR3 sequence is 19 residues long. Losses at the gene ends were 0 bases for V and 0 bases for J; bases not matched to a gene: 7. CDR3 sequence (DNA): TGCGCCAGCAGCTTGGCCGAGACTAGCGGGAGCTTCTCCTACAATGAGCAGTTCTTC. Residues: CASSLAETSGSFSYNEQFF.

V is TRBV10-1 and J is TRBJ2-7, with no clear D. CDR1 is WNHNN, CDR2 SYGVQD, per germline (reference sequence). The V end lost 0 bases, the J end lost 7 bases, and 16 bases lay between the germline ends. This CDR3 is 15 amino acids long. CDR3 sequence (DNA): TGCGCCAGCAGTGAGTCGGTACAAGACCCTAGGGAGCAGTACTTC. Its protein is CASSESVQDPREQYF.

The V gene is TRBV4-1, the J gene TRBJ1-2, with D possibly TRBD1 on 5 matching bases. The CDR3 has 18 residues. Per germline, CDR1 MGHRA and CDR2 YSYEKL. Trimming shortened V by 0 bases and J by 1 base, and 18 bases separated the two germline ends. The CDR3 sequence is CASSQDDDRQKINYGYTF. DNA of the CDR3: TGCGCCAGCAGCCAAGATGACGACAGACAAAAGATTAACTATGGCTACACCTTC.

This clone was seen just once. The chain recombines TRBV18 with TRBJ2-5; TRBD1 or TRBD2 may be the D gene (5 bases each). Deletions cut 1 base from V and 1 base from J, with 13 bases between. Germline values: CDR1 KGHSH, CDR2 LQKENI. This CDR3 has 16 residues. The CDR3, as DNA: TGTGCCAGCTCACCACGGGCTGGGGGTGGCCAAGAGACCCAGTACTTC. Translating it yields CASSPRAGGGQETQYF.

This clone was counted once. V usage is TRBV7-9 and J usage is TRBJ2-5; TRBD1 matches 11 bases. The CDR3 has 16 residues. The V segment lost 2 bases and the J segment 2 bases; nucleotides outside the gene matches: 4. Germline CDR1 reads SEHNR; CDR2 reads FQNEAQ (reference sequence). The CDR3 spells CASSLMGQGGQETQYF. Written as DNA, the CDR3 is TGTGCCAGCAGCTTAATGGGACAGGGGGGTCAAGAGACCCAGTACTTC.

The J gene is TRBJ2-2, the V gene TRBV10-1, with D perhaps matching TRBD1 or TRBD2 (5 bases each). Per germline, CDR1 WNHNN and CDR2 SYGVQD (reference sequence). The V and J ends lost 6 bases and 2 bases respectively, with 13 bases between them. The CDR3 has 15 amino acids. The CDR3, as DNA: TGCGCCAGCAGCGGGACGACCTTAAACACCGGGGAGCTGTTTTTT. It translates to CASSGTTLNTGELFF.

The V and J genes are TRBV5-1 and TRBJ1-4; weak D call: TRBD1 (5 bases). Germline-derived CDR1 and CDR2 are SGHRS and YFSETQ. Trimming stripped 2 bases from V and 7 bases from J, with 12 bases between. The CDR3 is 14 amino acids. The CDR3 sequence is CASSFGQGGEKLFF. CDR3 nucleotides: TGCGCCAGCAGCTTCGGGCAGGGCGGTGAAAAACTGTTTTTT. The whole variable domain, remainder taken from reference TRBV5-1 and TRBJ1-4, is KAGVTQTPRYLIKTRGQQVTLSCSPISGHRSVSWYQQTPGQGLQFLFEYFSETQRNKGNFPGRFSGRQFSNSRSEMNVSTLELGDSALYLCASSFGQGGEKLFFGSGTQLSVL.

This sequence joins TRBV4-1 and TRBJ2-1; TRBD1 aligns across 9 bases. The junction had 4 bases not matched to a gene; V was cut back by 1 base and J by 6 bases. The germline V gene has CDR1 MGHRA and CDR2 YSYEKL. This CDR3 has 15 residues. This chain's CDR3 is CASSQARDRVNEQFF. The CDR3 bases are TGCGCCAGCAGCCAAGCCCGGGACAGGGTCAATGAGCAGTTCTTC.

Details on this clone: Different DNA sequences within this sample yield the same CDR3. V and J are TRBV10-3 and TRBJ1-1; D gene ambiguous. Germline V gene sequence: CDR1 ENHRY, CDR2 SYGVKD. Trimming shortened V by 4 bases and J by 2 bases, and 8 bases separated the two germline ends. CDR3 length equals 13 residues. This chain's CDR3 is CAISGTGNTEAFF. CDR3 sequence (DNA): TGTGCCATCAGTGGGACGGGAAACACTGAAGCTTTCTTT.

V gene TRBV10-2 combines with J gene TRBJ1-4, with D perhaps TRBD1 (5 bases). V lost 3 bases, J lost 8 bases, and 10 bases lay in between. CDR3 length equals 13 residues. Germline assignment: CDR1 WSHSY and CDR2 SAAADI. The CDR3 region has the DNA TGCGCCAGCAGTGAAGGGGAGAAGGAAAAACTGTTTTTT. Protein product: CASSEGEKEKLFF.

The chain carries TRBV10-2 and TRBJ1-1; D gene uncertain. Trimming stripped 6 bases from V and 6 bases from J, with 11 bases between. The V gene's germline CDR1 is WSHSY and CDR2 SAAADI. There are 12 residues in the CDR3. The CDR3, as DNA: TGCGCCAGCAGCAGACCCGCCGCTGAAGCTTTCTTT. Its translation is CASSRPAAEAFF.

This chain uses TRBV15 with TRBJ2-3; 10 bases are a match to TRBD1. J was trimmed by 4 bases and V by 5 bases; bases with no gene match: 6. CDR1 is LNHNV and CDR2 is YYDKDF in the germline V gene (reference sequence). The CDR3 loop spans 15 amino acids. CDR3 nucleotides: TGTGCCACCAGCGTCCGGGACAGGGGTGCAGATACGCAGTATTTT. Residues: CATSVRDRGADTQYF.

The rearrangement joins TRBV27 to TRBJ2-6; D remains ambiguous. This CDR3 is 14 amino acids long. From germline, CDR1 is MNHEY and CDR2 SMNVEV (reference sequence). V lost 8 bases and J lost 2, with 10 bases in between. CDR3 DNA sequence: TGTGCCAGCGGTAAGGTGGCTGGGGCCAACGTCCTGACTTTC. This sequence encodes CASGKVAGANVLTF.

A few counts support this clone. This chain links TRBV5-1 with TRBJ2-7, with a weak D call TRBD2 (6 bases). The V and J ends lost 4 bases and 5 bases respectively, with 13 bases between them. The CDR3 is made up of 13 amino acids. Germline V gene sequence: CDR1 SGHRS, CDR2 YFSETQ. CDR3: CASSRGGADEQYF. DNA of the CDR3: TGCGCCAGCAGCCGAGGAGGGGCCGACGAGCAGTACTTC.

The chain has TRBV5-1 and TRBJ2-5; 10 bases are shared with TRBD2. CDR3 size: 16 residues. V dropped 5 bases and J dropped 2; count of bases not matched to a gene: 9. The germline V gene has CDR1 SGHRS and CDR2 YFSETQ. The CDR3 bases are TGCGCCAGCAGTAGACCGGGACTAGCGACTCAAGAGACCCAGTACTTC. It encodes CASSRPGLATQETQYF. Looking up the rest from reference TRBV5-1 and TRBJ2-5 gives the full variable domain: KAGVTQTPRYLIKTRGQQVTLSCSPISGHRSVSWYQQTPGQGLQFLFEYFSETQRNKGNFPGRFSGRQFSNSRSEMNVSTLELGDSALYLCASSRPGLATQETQYFGPGTRLLVL.

The chain carries TRBV6-1 and TRBJ2-7; TRBD1 matches at 7 bases. V lost 8 bases to trimming and J lost 2 bases; unmatched junction nucleotides: 9. The CDR3 extends over 14 amino acids. Germline values: CDR1 MNHNS, CDR2 SASEGT. Written as DNA, the CDR3 is TGTGCCAGCTGCCGGGACAGCGGAGCCTACGAGCAGTACTTC. Its translation: CASCRDSGAYEQYF.

V and J are TRBV6-5 and TRBJ1-1; D perhaps matches TRBD1 (5 bases). V shed 2 bases and J shed 0 bases, with 7 bases lying between them. The CDR3 has 14 amino acids. Germline V lookup: CDR1 MNHEY, CDR2 SVGAGI. The CDR3 bases are TGTGCCAGCAGTTACGGGACGATGAACACTGAAGCTTTCTTT. It specifies CASSYGTMNTEAFF.

V gene TRBV28 combines with J gene TRBJ1-4, with a weak D call TRBD1 (5 bases). This CDR3 region has 15 residues. With 2 bases removed from V and 10 bases from J, the gap between germline ends came to 17 bases. CDR1 is MDHEN, CDR2 SYDVKM, per germline. The CDR3, as DNA: TGTGCCAGCAGTTTAGAAGGGCCGACTGGGGGAAAACTGTTTTTT. Its protein is CASSLEGPTGGKLFF.

This rearrangement joins TRBV4-1 to TRBJ2-7, with 10 bases fitting TRBD2. This CDR3 contains 16 residues. The V and J ends lost 0 bases and 7 bases, in that order; junction bases with no gene match: 9. CDR1 and CDR2 from the germline V gene are MGHRA and YSYEKL. In DNA form, the CDR3 reads TGCGCCAGCAGCCAAGACATGCGACTAGCGGGTCTGGAGCAGTACTTC. It encodes CASSQDMRLAGLEQYF.

V is TRBV27 and J is TRBJ2-5, with 8 bases fitting TRBD1. J was trimmed by 5 bases and V by 6 bases; bases with no gene match: 11. This CDR3 contains 15 residues. Germline-derived CDR1 and CDR2 are MNHEY and SMNVEV (reference sequence). CDR3 region: CASSRKTGVDETQYF. In nucleotides, the CDR3 is TGTGCCAGCAGCCGCAAGACAGGGGTTGATGAGACCCAGTACTTC.

This clone is a singleton in its sample. The chain recombines TRBV19 with TRBJ1-2; a weak D match, TRBD1 (5 bases). CDR3 length equals 16 residues. In germline, CDR1 is LNHDA, CDR2 SQIVND (reference sequence). V gave up 6 bases and J gave up 2 bases, with 19 bases separating them. The CDR3: CASSTPGQGQNYGYTF. The CDR3, as DNA: TGTGCCAGTAGCACTCCCGGCCAGGGCCAAAACTATGGCTACACCTTC.

This chain links TRBV30 with TRBJ1-3, with D possibly TRBD1 on 5 matching bases. CDR3 length equals 14 residues. Germline V gives CDR1 GTSNPN, CDR2 SVGIG (reference sequence). Trimming removed 4 bases from V and 3 bases from J, with 13 bases in between. CDR3 protein: CAWTRQFFGNTIYF. CDR3 nucleotide sequence: TGTGCCTGGACCCGACAGTTTTTTGGAAACACCATATATTTT.